The 8 T cell receptor beta chains reported below all come from one sample, sequenced in a study of T cells in Graves' hyperthyroidism and ophthalmopathy (dated by TCRdb to about 2019). Preparation of the library involved multiplex PCR. Sequencing took place on an Illumina HiSeq 2000. Amplification of TCR beta CDR3 regions was carried out from RNA transcripts. The first round of RT-PCR for the TCR CDR3 was performed with the HTBI primer set and the Qiagen OneStep RT-PCR kit. The raw public data were reprocessed by TCRdb itself: fastp quality trimming at Q25, MiXCR clonotype calling, in-frame beta chains only. Every entry covers one CDR3 protein and lists the most common genes and DNA from its rows. The sample table shows a few hundred thousand distinct CDR3 sequences, and around 16% are seen once. In total, the top ten clones hold roughly 7.3% of the sample. Sequencing was performed on blood. These receptors were collected from a woman in her twenties or thirties with Graves' hyperthyroidism.

This clonotype was counted many times. The chain has TRBV11-2 and TRBJ2-7, with a tentative D call TRBD1 (5 bases). Germline assignment: CDR1 SGHAT and CDR2 FQNNGV. This CDR3 has 13 residues. V gave up 2 bases and J gave up 3 bases, with 8 bases separating them. The CDR3 is CASSLQQGYEQYF. The CDR3 DNA reads TGTGCCAGCAGCTTACAGCAGGGCTACGAGCAGTACTTC.

This clonotype was counted between two and nine times. This chain uses TRBV20-1 with TRBJ2-1; 8 positions agree with TRBD2. The CDR3 is 18 residues long. Germline CDR1 and CDR2: DFQATT and SNEGSKA (reference sequence). Trimming took 3 bases from V and 5 from J; bases not matched to a gene: 18. DNA for the CDR3: TGCAGTGCTAGTTACTCACCATTGCTAGGACTAGCTGACAATGAGCAGTTCTTC. The encoded protein is CSASYSPLLGLADNEQFF.

By sample share, this clonotype is medium-sized. The chain recombines TRBV28 with TRBJ2-7; 10 bases agree with TRBD1. V dropped 6 bases and J dropped 4; count of bases not matched to a gene: 12. The CDR3 has 16 amino acids. Germline lookup yields CDR1 MDHEN and CDR2 SYDVKM. The CDR3 nucleotides are TGTGCCAGCAGCCTGACAGGGGGCGAACTGGTTTACGAGCAGTACTTC. Translation gives CASSLTGGELVYEQYF.

The sample holds many counts of this clonotype. The V gene is TRBV3-1, the J gene TRBJ2-1; 9 bases map to TRBD2. This CDR3 comprises 15 residues. CDR1 is LGHDT and CDR2 is YNNKEL in the germline V gene (reference sequence). J gave up 5 bases and V 5 bases, and 7 bases lay outside the gene matches. The CDR3 DNA is TGTGCCAGCAGCGCGGGGGGGGGGCGGCACAATGAGCAGTTCTTC. Protein sequence: CASSAGGGRHNEQFF.

This rearrangement joins TRBV2 to TRBJ1-6; D not certain. Looked up from germline, CDR1 is SNHLY and CDR2 is FYNNEI. V was cut by 6 bases and J by 13 bases, with 22 bases left in between. CDR3 length: 15 amino acids. The CDR3 sequence: CASRPGIGSGVPLHF. As DNA, the CDR3 is TGTGCCAGCAGGCCGGGGATAGGCAGTGGCGTGCCCCTCCACTTT.

Many counts were recorded for this clonotype. The chain combines TRBV30 with TRBJ2-7; the D gene is possibly TRBD1 (7 bases). V lost 0 bases and J 5 bases, leaving 17 bases between the germline ends. The CDR3 consists of 15 residues. Germline assignment: CDR1 GTSNPN and CDR2 SVGIG (reference sequence). The CDR3 coding sequence is TGTGCCTGGAGTGTAAGCTTCCAGGGGGGTAACGAGCAGTACTTC. Translated: CAWSVSFQGGNEQYF. Supplemented by reference TRBV30 and TRBJ2-7, the full variable domain reads SQTIHQWPATLVQPVGSPLSLECTVEGTSNPNLYWYRQAAGRGLQLLFYSVGIGQISSEVPQNLSASRPQDRQFILSSKKLLLSDSGFYLCAWSVSFQGGNEQYFGPGTRLTVT.

The chain carries TRBV6-1 and TRBJ2-2; TRBD1 or TRBD2 may be the D gene (6 bases each). CDR3 length: 13 residues. The germline V gene has CDR1 MNHNS and CDR2 SASEGT. Trimming removed 5 bases at V and 6 bases at J, with 10 bases between. The CDR3 protein is CASSYRGAGELFF. The CDR3 region has the DNA TGTGCCAGCAGTTATAGGGGGGCCGGGGAGCTGTTTTTT.

This clonotype was observed a single time. The rearrangement uses TRBV9 and TRBJ2-5; D is uncertain. Trimming removed 3 bases from V and 3 bases from J, with 9 bases in between. Looked up from germline, CDR1 is SGDLS and CDR2 is YYNGEE. CDR3 length equals 13 residues. The CDR3, as DNA: TGTGCCAGCAGCGATCATGGGGAAGAGACCCAGTACTTC. Translated: CASSDHGEETQYF.